The clone carrying this T cell receptor (beta chain) showed up just a few times. Its antigen is as yet unknown. Overnight CMV lysate stimulation of fresh PBMCs defined donor CMV status by CD4+ IFNgamma. An equimolar mix of two oligonucleotides served as the beta constant-region primer for TRBC1 and TRBC2. Nested alpha and beta constant-region primers with the SP2 primer drove four PCR rounds on ligated cDNA. The cDNA 3' end received a ligated single-stranded oligonucleotide carrying the SP2 primer and a 12-nucleotide UMI. One entry per CDR3 protein, called by TCRdb with MiXCR from the UMI-ligation and nested PCR reads. The sample records under 150,000 distinct CDR3 sequences, 15% to 25% being singletons. This CDR3 contains 16 residues. The germline V gene has CDR1 MGHRA and CDR2 YSYEKL. V was pared by 4 bases and J by 2 bases, with 6 bases of the junction left unmatched. These data are taken from a study of naive and memory T cell subsets. General study results and limits: Naive repertoires, especially CD8, held a few larger clonotypes, possibly memory cells re-expressing CD45RA. TCR abundance followed a power law differing between naive and memory subsets.

The chain is built from TRBV4-1 and TRBJ2-5; 11 bases are shared with TRBD2. Sequencing was carried out using naive CD8+ T cells from blood. This TCR came from a human donor in good health. The CDR3, as DNA: TGCGCCAGCAGCCCCGAACTAGCGGGGGATCAAGAGACCCAGTACTTC. Protein product: CASSPELAGDQETQYF.